One sample yielded the 10 T cell receptor beta chains listed below, sequenced in a study of T cells after yellow fever vaccination. MiXCR, applied by TCRdb to the 5' RACE reads, yields one record per CDR3 protein. The sample records a few hundred thousand distinct CDR3 sequences, 8.5% to 10% being singletons. The sample was PBMCs, taken on the day of the first yellow fever vaccination. These receptors all stem from a man aged 18-30 years who received the YFV17D yellow fever vaccine.

This clonotype was seen only a few times. A junction end diverges from the germline sequence, so it may reflect a read error. The chain couples TRBV10-3 to TRBJ2-7, with a weak D call TRBD1 (7 bases). CDR3 size: 12 residues. CDR1 is ENHRY, CDR2 SYGVKD, per germline. CDR3 region: CAISESGGQSNF. Written as DNA, the CDR3 is TGTGCCATCAGTGAGTCGGGGGGACAGTCGAACTTC.

This clonotype was detected a few times. The gene calls are TRBV4-1 and TRBJ1-5; D is uncertain. The CDR3 has 14 amino acids. Germline assignment: CDR1 MGHRA and CDR2 YSYEKL. Trimming left V 4 bases short and J 3 bases short, with 10 bases between. The CDR3 sequence is CASSPGNHNQPQHF. The CDR3 region has the DNA TGCGCCAGCAGCCCTGGGAACCACAATCAGCCCCAGCATTTT.

In its sample, this clonotype was seen many times. The chain recombines TRBV4-3 with TRBJ2-2; the match to TRBD2 covers 12 bases. This CDR3 is built from 15 residues. J gave up 6 bases and V 1 base, and 0 bases lay outside the gene matches. The V gene's germline CDR1 is LGHNA and CDR2 YSLEER. In DNA form, the CDR3 reads TGCGCCAGCAGCCAAGCTAGCGGGGGGGCCGGGGAGCTGTTTTTT. It specifies CASSQASGGAGELFF.

V gene TRBV5-5 combines with J gene TRBJ2-7, with D possibly being TRBD1 (5 bases). From germline, CDR1 is SGHKS and CDR2 YYEKEE (reference sequence). The length of the CDR3 is 13 residues. V lost 0 bases and J 2 bases, leaving 6 bases between the germline ends. The CDR3 DNA follows: TGTGCCAGCAGCTTGGCACAGGCCTACGAGCAGTACTTC. It specifies CASSLAQAYEQYF. The full variable domain, with the rest looked up from reference TRBV5-5 and TRBJ2-7, is DAGVTQSPTHLIKTRGQQVTLRCSPISGHKSVSWYQQVLGQGPQFIFQYYEKEERGRGNFPDRFSARQFPNYSSELNVNALLLGDSALYLCASSLAQAYEQYFGPGTRLTVT.

The table lists this clonotype with a few counts. The chain links TRBV6-1 to TRBJ1-2; the D gene is possibly TRBD1 (6 bases). Trimming took 6 bases from V and 5 from J, leaving 19 bases between them. CDR3 length equals 15 residues. From germline, CDR1 is MNHNS and CDR2 SASEGT. The CDR3 loop is CASSQRRGARYGYTF. In nucleotides, the CDR3 is TGTGCCAGCAGCCAACGCCGGGGGGCCAGATATGGCTACACCTTC.

V usage is TRBV29-1 and J usage is TRBJ2-7; 12 bases agree with TRBD1. In germline, CDR1 is SQVTM, CDR2 ANQGSEA. The CDR3 extends over 13 amino acids. V was pared by 6 bases and J by 5 bases, with 5 bases of the junction left unmatched. The CDR3 loop is CSVMGQGADEQYF. For the CDR3, the DNA is TGCAGCGTAATGGGACAGGGGGCGGACGAGCAGTACTTC.

This clonotype occurred many times. The J gene is TRBJ2-1, the V gene TRBV29-1; D assignment may be TRBD1 or TRBD2 (5 bases each). Germline loops: CDR1 SQVTM, CDR2 ANQGSEA. The V and J ends lost 3 bases and 6 bases respectively, with 9 bases between them. The CDR3 totals 12 residues. CDR3 bases: TGCAGCGTTGAGCAAGGGACCAATGAGCAGTTCTTC. It encodes CSVEQGTNEQFF.

This clonotype was counted ten times or more. The chain carries TRBV29-1 and TRBJ2-2; the D is unclear. Between the trimmed V and J ends, which lost 3 bases and 1 base, there was a span of 3 bases. The CDR3 totals 12 residues. Germline-derived CDR1 and CDR2 are SQVTM and ANQGSEA. The CDR3 region has the DNA TGCAGCGTTGAGGGGAACACCGGGGAGCTGTTTTTT. It yields the protein CSVEGNTGELFF.

This clonotype was picked up a small number of times. A read error may produce the germline difference seen at one junction end. The chain uses TRBV7-2 and TRBJ1-6; 7 bases align to TRBD1. There are 13 residues in the CDR3. Germline CDR1 reads SGHTA; CDR2 reads FQGNSA. CDR3 sequence reads: CASGLQGNSPLHF. The CDR3 DNA follows: TGTGCCAGCGGCTTACAGGGGAATTCACCCCTCCACTTT.

This clonotype has more than one count but fewer than ten. The rearrangement links TRBV18 to TRBJ2-1; TRBD1 might be the D (6 bases). The CDR3 contains 16 residues. V gave up 3 bases and J gave up 5 bases, with 17 bases separating them. The germline V gene encodes CDR1 KGHSH and CDR2 LQKENI. The CDR3 reads CASSPPNRETNNEQFF. In nucleotides, the CDR3 is TGTGCCAGCTCACCCCCAAACAGGGAAACGAACAATGAGCAGTTCTTC. The full variable domain, in which reference TRBV18 and TRBJ2-1 provide the parts outside the CDR3, is NAGVMQNPRHLVRRRGQEARLRCSPMKGHSHVYWYRQLPEEGLKFMVYLQKENIIDESGMPKERFSAEFPKEGPSILRIQQVVRGDSAAYFCASSPPNRETNNEQFFGPGTRLTVL.